The clone carrying this T cell receptor beta chain has only a few counts. No antigen is known for it. Extracted RNA was reverse transcribed into cDNA, the sequencing template. Only in-frame clones appear in the TCRdb table, and some are missing; sequencing was by immunoSEQ multiplex PCR. The sample carries 100,000 to 130,000 clones, roughly 89% recorded once. From germline, CDR1 is LGHNA and CDR2 YSLEER. V was cut by 1 base and J by 0 bases, with 6 bases left in between. The CDR3 covers 14 residues. Treatment indicated: oral pan-JAK inhibitor, 5-10 mg twice daily. Cell sorting on a FACSAria was used to separate CD4+ and CD8+ T cells from the PBMCs. The source of the sample is a study of CD8+ T cells in alopecia areata. Study observations and caveats: Tofacitinib significantly decreased scalp clonality and expanded CD8+ clones among top 100.

The sample was CD8+ T cells sorted from blood, taken at week 24, from a patient treated with tofacitinib. The sequence was collected from a human donor with alopecia areata. V gene TRBV4-3 combines with J gene TRBJ2-5, with a tentative D call TRBD1 (5 bases). In DNA, the CDR3 is TGCGCCAGCAGCCAAGCGACAGACCAAGAGACCCAGTACTTC. Translating it yields CASSQATDQETQYF.